This TCR beta chain was documented in a study of T cell responses to AZD1222 COVID-19 vaccine. Study-level results: Most donors were white British, females outnumbered males, and clonal diversity was possibly underestimated.

Some clones are missing from TCRdb's copy, which holds only in-frame ones; the method was immunoSEQ multiplex PCR. The sample holds roughly 40,000 clones; 88% are singletons and the top ten take under 30%. For this clone: What it binds is not known.

The source was peripheral blood, collected 28 days after the second dose of the MenACWY control vaccine. The sequence was collected from an adult who received the MenACWY meningococcal vaccine as a control.

The CDR3 protein is CASSTRLAGVRADTQYF. The CDR3 region has the DNA TGTGCCAGCTCAACTCGACTAGCGGGAGTCCGCGCAGATACGCAGTATTTT. The chain couples TRBV18 to TRBJ2-3; 12 bases agree with TRBD2. From germline, CDR1 is KGHSH and CDR2 LQKENI. V gave up 5 bases and J gave up 4 bases; unmatched junction bases: 10. CDR3 length: 17 amino acids.